These T cell receptor beta chains were read from a single sample in a study of T cell repertoires in cytomegalovirus infection. The antigens these receptors bind are not known. TCRdb called the reads again in MiXCR, with one record for every CDR3 protein. The table lists fewer than 850,000 distinct CDR3 sequences, roughly 29% of them singletons. The sample consisted of cultured CD8+ T cells from PBMCs, taken from culture after CMV antigen stimulation. All receptors come from a human donor in good health (CMV status not recorded). Some clones in this sample may be carry-over from other donors' samples. Each CDR3 is given with its conserved first and last residue. D genes are given only for firm matches. The size entry is marked missing in some rows and otherwise reads once, few, many or a size class.

NA,NA,TRBV27,TRBJ2-3,TGTGCCAGCAGTCGGGACTTCGACACAGATACGCAGTATTTT,CASSRDFDTDTQYF
NA,NA,TRBV11-2,TRBJ2-3,TGTGCCAGCAGCTTTACCGGGACATCGGCTCTAAACACAGATACGCAGTATTTT,CASSFTGTSALNTDTQYF
TRBD1,many,TRBV7-6,TRBJ2-5,TGTGCCAGCAGCTCATCAACCGCCCGGGACAGGATTCCTTGGGACCAGTACTTC,CASSSSTARDRIPWDQYF
NA,many,TRBV7-9,TRBJ2-3,TGTGCCAGCAGCCCGAGGATGACAGATACGCAGTATTTT,CASSPRMTDTQYF
NA,few,TRBV28,TRBJ2-5,TGTGCCAGCAGTTTCCCCCCCAACCCCCTGGGACAAGAGACCCAGTACTTC,CASSFPPNPLGQETQYF
TRBD1,few,TRBV27,TRBJ1-2,TGTGCCAGCAGTGGGACAGGCCTAGGCTACACCTTC,CASSGTGLGYTF
NA,NA,TRBV2,TRBJ2-6,TGTGCCAGCATAGGACGCTCTGGGGCCAACGTCCTGACTTTC,CASIGRSGANVLTF
TRBD1,many,TRBV7-6,TRBJ2-5,TGTGCCAGCAGCTCAGAGACAGGGCTTGGAGAGACCCAGTACTTC,CASSSETGLGETQYF
NA,NA,TRBV15,TRBJ1-2,TGTGCCACCAGCAGAGTGGCAGGAGGGGATGGCTACACCTTC,CATSRVAGGDGYTF
NA,NA,TRBV2,TRBJ1-2,TGTGCCAGCAGTGGCAGACCCAAGTATGGCTACACCTTC,CASSGRPKYGYTF
NA,few,TRBV11-1,TRBJ2-1,TGTGCCAGCGCAGCCGGGAATGAGCAGTTCTTC,CASAAGNEQFF
NA,few,TRBV6-5,TRBJ2-2,TGTGCCAGCAGTTACTCCCCAGTGACCGGGGAGCTGTTTTTT,CASSYSPVTGELFF
NA,NA,TRBV4-3,TRBJ2-3,TGCGCCAGCAGCCAAGAGGCCCGGGGAGATACGCAGTATTTT,CASSQEARGDTQYF
TRBD1,NA,TRBV7-9,TRBJ2-3,TGTGCCAGCAGAGCCGGGACAGGGCTGACAGATACGCAGTATTTT,CASRAGTGLTDTQYF
NA,NA,TRBV14,TRBJ2-1,TGTGCCAGCAGCCAGGCAGTTTTCAGCTCCTACAATGAGCAGTTCTTC,CASSQAVFSSYNEQFF
NA,NA,TRBV4-3,TRBJ1-4,TGCGCCAGCAGCCAATATAGGGGATTAACTAATGAAAAACTGTTTTTT,CASSQYRGLTNEKLFF
TRBD2,NA,TRBV29-1,TRBJ2-5,TGCAGCGTCTTCGGACTAGCGGGGGGGCCGTACCAAGAGACCCAGTACTTC,CSVFGLAGGPYQETQYF
NA,NA,TRBV4-1,TRBJ2-5,TGCGCCAGCAGCCAAGATCCGGGGTTACGAGAGACCCAGTACTTC,CASSQDPGLRETQYF
NA,many,TRBV7-8,TRBJ1-1,TGTGCCAGCAGCTTAGGCCCGGGGGCAGGCACTGAAGCTTTCTTT,CASSLGPGAGTEAFF
TRBD1,few,TRBV7-9,TRBJ1-1,TGTGCCAGCAGCTGGACAGGGGCGTTTGAAGCTTTCTTT,CASSWTGAFEAFF
NA,NA,TRBV15,TRBJ1-4,TGTGCCACCAGCAGACTCACGGGCAGGGATCAAAAACTGTTTTTT,CATSRLTGRDQKLFF
NA,few,TRBV18,TRBJ2-3,TGTGCCAGCTCCCACCACCGCTTCACAGATACGCAGTATTTT,CASSHHRFTDTQYF
NA,many,TRBV5-1,TRBJ2-2,TGTGCCAGCACAAACACCGGGGAGCTGTTTTTT,CASTNTGELFF
TRBD2,many,TRBV7-8,TRBJ2-7,TGTGCCAGCAGCTTACCCGGACTAGCCTACGAGCAGTACTTC,CASSLPGLAYEQYF
NA,NA,TRBV5-6,TRBJ1-3,TGTGCCAGCAGGCCCGGTGGGGGAAACACCATATATTTT,CASRPGGGNTIYF
TRBD1,NA,TRBV10-3,TRBJ1-2,TGTGCCATCAGAACCGGGACAGGGAATGGCTACACCTTC,CAIRTGTGNGYTF
NA,few,TRBV5-1,TRBJ1-6,TGCGCCAGCAGCTTGGACCCAACGGAAGCCTATAATTCACCCCTCCACTTT,CASSLDPTEAYNSPLHF
TRBD1,NA,TRBV10-1,TRBJ2-2,TGCGCCAGCAGTGAGTCGAACAGGGGCCGGAACACCGGGGAGCTGTTTTTT,CASSESNRGRNTGELFF
NA,many,TRBV7-6,TRBJ2-1,TGTGCCAGCAGCATTACCGGGACATTCACCAATGAGCAGTTCTTC,CASSITGTFTNEQFF
NA,NA,TRBV20-1,TRBJ2-1,TGCAGTGCAATAGATGGTGGTGAGCAGTTCTTC,CSAIDGGEQFF
TRBD2,NA,TRBV6-6,TRBJ2-3,TGTGCCAGCAGTCGTCGACTAGCGGGGGGGGTGAGCACAGATACGCAGTATTTT,CASSRRLAGGVSTDTQYF
NA,few,TRBV6-5,TRBJ1-1,TGTGCCAGCGGCGACAGGACTAACACTGAAGCTTTCTTT,CASGDRTNTEAFF
NA,NA,TRBV12-3/TRBV12-4,TRBJ1-2,TGTGCCAGCAGTTCAATGACGGGTTATGGCTACACCTTC,CASSSMTGYGYTF
NA,few,TRBV2,TRBJ2-7,TGTGCCCGGGGGCAGCGGAGCTCCTACGAGCAGTACTTC,CARGQRSSYEQYF
NA,NA,TRBV3-1,TRBJ2-1,TGTGCCAGCAGACCCTTTCTAGCGTCTAGCTCCTACAATGAGCAGTTCTTC,CASRPFLASSSYNEQFF
NA,few,TRBV6-1,TRBJ2-1,TGTGCCAGCCTGGGGGGGGGGCCGGATGAGCAGTTCTTC,CASLGGGPDEQFF
TRBD1,NA,TRBV5-1,TRBJ2-3,TGCGCCAGCATGAGGACAGGGGGCATCCCAGATACGCAGTATTTT,CASMRTGGIPDTQYF
TRBD2,few,TRBV6-6,TRBJ2-5,TGTGCCAGCAGTTACCTAGCGGGGGGGCAAGAGACCCAGTACTTC,CASSYLAGGQETQYF
NA,many,TRBV12-3/TRBV12-4,TRBJ1-6,TGTGCCAGCAGTTCCAAGGGGGCCTATAATTCACCCCTCCACTTT,CASSSKGAYNSPLHF
TRBD1,many,TRBV27,TRBJ1-1,TGTGCCAGCAGCATACAGGGGGCGGTTAGGGCCACTGAAGCTTTCTTT,CASSIQGAVRATEAFF
TRBD2,NA,TRBV3-1,TRBJ2-2,TGTGCCAGCGGCGGACTAGCGGGGGAGTATACGAACACCGGGGAGCTGTTTTTT,CASGGLAGEYTNTGELFF
TRBD1,few,TRBV7-9,TRBJ1-2,TGTGCCAGCAGCCTAAGGGGGCATAGAGGCTACACCTTC,CASSLRGHRGYTF
NA,few,TRBV6-5,TRBJ2-1,TGTGCCAGCAGTTACTCGAATGAGCGGAACAATGAGCAGTTCTTC,CASSYSNERNNEQFF
NA,NA,TRBV6-5,TRBJ2-7,TGTGCCAGCAGTTACACAGAGTCCTCCTACGAGCAGTACTTC,CASSYTESSYEQYF
TRBD2,NA,TRBV9,TRBJ2-2,TGTGCCAGCAGCGTAGGGCGGGGGGTTCCGGGCACCGGGGAGCTGTTTTTT,CASSVGRGVPGTGELFF
TRBD1,NA,TRBV4-1,TRBJ2-5,TGCGCCAGCAGCCAAGATCCCGGACAGGGGGAGACCCAGTACTTC,CASSQDPGQGETQYF
NA,few,TRBV7-6,TRBJ1-2,TGTGCCAGCAGCTCGGGGATGGGCTACACCTTC,CASSSGMGYTF
NA,few,TRBV27,TRBJ2-1,TGTGCCAGCAGTTTAAATTCGAGGGCTGAGCAGTTCTTC,CASSLNSRAEQFF
NA,many,TRBV6-6,TRBJ2-1,TGTGCCAGCAGTTCCCGTCAGGGGGGGAACAGTCACAATGAGCAGTTCTTC,CASSSRQGGNSHNEQFF
TRBD1,many,TRBV7-8,TRBJ1-2,TGTGCCAGCAGCTTACCGCTCCAGGGGGCGGACGACTATGGCTACACCTTC,CASSLPLQGADDYGYTF
NA,few,TRBV12-3/TRBV12-4,TRBJ1-1,TGTGCCAGCAGTCTCATAATAGGACGGAGTACCCCGGGCACTGAAGCTTTCTTT,CASSLIIGRSTPGTEAFF
TRBD2,many,TRBV7-8,TRBJ2-5,TGTGCCAGCAGCCAGCTAGCGGGGGGGCAAATAGAGACCCAGTACTTC,CASSQLAGGQIETQYF
TRBD1,many,TRBV7-6,TRBJ1-1,TGTGCCAGCAGCTTTACAGGGGGCCCTGAAGCTTTCTTT,CASSFTGGPEAFF
NA,NA,TRBV11-2,TRBJ1-2,TGTGCCAGCAGCTCATTCTTGGGCAGGAGCACCTTC,CASSSFLGRSTF
NA,NA,TRBV12-3/TRBV12-4,TRBJ1-4,TGTGCCAGCAGTTTATCGACAAATGGACTGTTTTTT,CASSLSTNGLFF
TRBD2,many,TRBV7-8,TRBJ2-2,TGTGCCAGCAGCAAAACGGGGGGTGGCACCGGGGAGCTGTTTTTT,CASSKTGGGTGELFF
NA,many,TRBV7-9,TRBJ1-6,TGTGCCAGCAGCGTCCCCGGGGATGGGGCTTCACCCCTCCACTTT,CASSVPGDGASPLHF
NA,NA,TRBV20-1,TRBJ2-1,TGCAGTGCAATTAACCGGGACGGATCCTACAATGAGCAGTTCTTC,CSAINRDGSYNEQFF
NA,NA,TRBV12-3/TRBV12-4,TRBJ2-1,TGTGCCAGCAGTCCTACTAACCTAGGGGATAATGAGCAGTTCTTC,CASSPTNLGDNEQFF
TRBD1,NA,TRBV5-5,TRBJ2-2,TGTGCCAGCAGCTTGACGCGGACAGGGCCCTTCACCGGGGAGCTGTTTTTT,CASSLTRTGPFTGELFF